This passage covers 9 T cell receptor beta chains from one sample sequenced in a study of T cells in localized non-small cell lung cancer. Sequenced by immunoSEQ multiplex PCR; TCRdb stores in-frame clones only, minus some. The sample lists roughly 2,500 clones; more than 20% were seen once. The sample was normal lung tissue next to the tumor, taken before any cancer treatment. These receptors were taken from a female donor with stage II lung adenocarcinoma.

The rearrangement links TRBV19 to TRBJ1-6; 10 bases match TRBD1. Germline V gene sequence: CDR1 LNHDA, CDR2 SQIVND (reference sequence). V lost 6 bases, J lost 16 bases, and 9 bases stayed unmatched. The CDR3 is 13 amino acids. CDR3 in DNA: TGTGCCAGTAGCTTGGACAGGGGGAATCCTCTCCACTTT. Encoded protein: CASSLDRGNPLHF.

V usage is TRBV30 and J usage is TRBJ1-4; no reliable D call. CDR1 and CDR2 (germline): GTSNPN, SVGIG (reference sequence). The CDR3 has 15 amino acids. V was pared by 0 bases and J by 0 bases, with 8 bases between. CDR3 in amino acids: CAWSVYPATNEKLFF. The CDR3 nucleotides read TGTGCCTGGAGTGTATATCCGGCAACTAATGAAAAACTGTTTTTT.

This clone is medium-sized (0.01 to 0.1%) by share. The J gene is TRBJ2-3, the V gene TRBV11-3; 11 bases fit TRBD2. Trimming removed 3 bases from V and 5 bases from J; junction bases left unmatched: 7. Germline V gives CDR1 SGHNT, CDR2 YENEEA. The CDR3 sequence is 16 residues long. The CDR3 sequence is CASSLELAGGRDTQYF. The CDR3 DNA reads as TGTGCCAGCAGCTTGGAGCTAGCGGGGGGACGAGATACGCAGTATTTT.

The rearrangement links TRBV11-3 to TRBJ1-4, with 7 bases fitting TRBD1. The CDR3 runs to 16 residues. V gave up 3 bases and J gave up 3 bases; unmatched junction bases: 7. The germline V gene encodes CDR1 SGHNT and CDR2 YENEEA. The CDR3 coding sequence is TGTGCCAGCAGCTTTTTAGTGGGGACAGCTAATGAAAAACTGTTTTTT. Protein sequence: CASSFLVGTANEKLFF.

This clone has a handful of counts. The chain combines TRBV11-3 with TRBJ1-3, with D hard to call. V was shortened by 5 bases and J by 0 bases, with 8 bases between the two germline ends. The CDR3 is 14 residues long. The germline V gene has CDR1 SGHNT and CDR2 YENEEA. CDR3 loop: CASSPVVSGNTIYF. CDR3 nucleotide sequence: TGTGCCAGCAGCCCGGTGGTCTCTGGAAACACCATATATTTT.

The rearrangement uses TRBV6-8 and TRBJ1-1; D remains unclear. V gave up 5 bases and J gave up 5 bases, with 12 bases separating them. This CDR3 is 13 amino acids long. CDR1 MNHGY and CDR2 SAAAGT come from the germline V gene. CDR3 sequence: CASSDRGETEAFF. CDR3 sequence (DNA): TGTGCCAGCAGTGACCGGGGAGAAACTGAAGCTTTCTTT.

In this sample, this clone is medium-sized. The chain combines TRBV11-3 with TRBJ1-4; no reliable D call. The CDR3 is 14 amino acids. The germline V gene encodes CDR1 SGHNT and CDR2 YENEEA. The V gene lost 5 bases and the J gene lost 8 bases, with 15 bases spanning the gap. CDR3 DNA sequence: TGTGCCAGCAGCCGGACGGCCGTGTCGGAAAAACTGTTTTTT. Protein sequence: CASSRTAVSEKLFF.

This clone has more than one count but fewer than ten. The chain carries TRBV4-2 and TRBJ2-7; 8 nucleotides line up with TRBD2. Germline V CDR1 and CDR2: LGHNA, YNFKEQ. The length of the CDR3 is 21 residues. The J segment lost 1 base and the V segment lost 1 base, leaving 21 bases of the junction unmatched. The CDR3 DNA sequence: TGTGCCAGCAGCCAAGTTTTGTTTCCGGGACTAGGCGGAATTTATTCCTACGAGCAGTACTTC. Translated: CASSQVLFPGLGGIYSYEQYF.

A few counts support this clone. The chain has TRBV11-3 and TRBJ1-5, with D possibly TRBD1 on 6 matching bases. The CDR3 loop spans 15 amino acids. In germline, CDR1 is SGHNT, CDR2 YENEEA. V lost 5 bases, J lost 1 base, and 12 bases lay in between. In DNA, the CDR3 is TGTGCCAGCAGCCTGGGGGCATTAAGCAATCAGCCCCAGCATTTT. Its protein product is CASSLGALSNQPQHF.